This T cell receptor (beta chain) is from a study of monozygotic twins with inflammatory bowel disease. Comment on this clonotype: Its antigen is unknown.

Study outcomes and limitations: Immunosuppressive treatments were not uniform, and this may have added variability to patient repertoires. The inverse Simpson measure of TCRbeta diversity was lower in IBD patients than in healthy co-twins.

TCRdb reanalyzed the 5' RACE reads and collapses them to one entry per CDR3 protein, without DNA. Its table records 440,000 or so distinct CDR3 sequences. The CDR3 contains 15 residues. The germline CDR1 and CDR2 sequences are SGHTA and FQGNSA. The chain links TRBV7-2 to TRBJ1-5; the TCRdb call, TRBD1, lacks DNA for checking. This TCR came from a human donor with ulcerative colitis or Crohn's disease, or a healthy co-twin of an affected twin (not recorded which). The material sequenced was blood. This chain's CDR3 is CASSPGVSADQPQHF.